Described below is a single TCR beta chain sequence and its context. No antigen is known for it. There are no base qualities to consult, and no much larger clone falls within one base. The entry originates in a study of shared clonotypes between healthy human individuals (TCRdb year 2020). At the level of the whole study: The cohort included three men and a couple of women between 18 and 49 years of age. For each donor, CD4 naive and CD4 memory were each given three plates, CD8 naive was given two plates, and CD8 memory was given one plate. To estimate repertoire size and how much clonotypes are shared between individuals, the study performed deep sequencing of blood TCR repertoires from about five healthy adults. Different laboratories and diverse techniques were used to prepare libraries and sequence TCR repertoires, to increase sequencing depth and limit assay-specific biases. Between about 0.8 and 9 billion PBMCs per donor were obtained by leukapheresis.

TCR CDR3 regions were amplified from genomic DNA by multiplex PCR using the deep immunoSEQ assay. For each cell subset, the extracted genomic DNA was distributed evenly across all wells of several immunoSEQ 96-well plates, and each plate served as one replicate. Each replicate PCR for sorted subsets received around 0.2 ug genomic DNA, equal to tens of thousands of T cell genomes. Purified libraries were quantified with a Qubit 3.0 fluorometer, sized on a Bioanalyzer 2100, and re-quantified with the KAPA Library Quantification kit. Each immunoSEQ 96-well plate was sequenced on its own single-read 150-cycle Illumina NextSeq 550 flow cell. In the source study's methods: The immunoSEQ output contained only junctional sequences without quality scores, so filtering could not match that applied to full-length reads. To assign V/J genes and CDR3, sequences were annotated using PyIR, a Python wrapper for IgBLAST v1.9, with IMGT germline references. Reads were filtered out if the reads had weak V/J assignments (E-value above 1e-6), no CDR3, stop codons, out-of-frame junctions, or ambiguous translated residues. A V3J clonotype was defined by an identical inferred V gene, J gene, and CDR3 amino acid sequence. To compute the percentage overlap between repertoires, the number of shared unique clonotypes was divided by the size of the smaller repertoire. Three approaches were used to assess repertoire richness: RTK rarefaction, the Chao1 estimator, and Recon v2.1 estimates of unobserved clonotypes. Generation probabilities for all TCRbeta clonotypes obtained by the gDNA method from several donors were computed using OLGA. TCRdb mirrors the immuneACCESS table, restricted to in-frame sequences. Some clones are absent from its copies; in checked studies, under half trace to an unresolved V gene, and the reason for the others is unknown. V and J calls and clone size come straight from that table; D and trimming were deduced from the DNA. This sample comprises some 2.3 million clones, approximately 95% of them detected only once. Clones ranked in the top ten supply 0.39% of the sample.

Ends trimmed: V by 2 bases, J by 3 bases; bases unmatched to a gene: 4. The CDR3 covers 15 residues, taking in both the cysteine and the phenylalanine. Left in the record is the CDR3 DNA by itself, 45 bases read in frame from the first base. As encoded in the germline V gene, CDR1 is SGHRS while CDR2 is YFSETQ. Study-wide findings and limitations: Even with the large sequencing depth, rarefaction of the sorted-subset datasets indicated that sequencing was incomplete. Pairwise subsampling indicated that sequencing depth was expected to affect the degree of clonotype sharing among donors. Compared with non-shared clonotypes, the clonotypes found in all four sorted-subset donors had higher generation probabilities. Only blood was sampled, and tissue TCR repertoires likely differ from those in blood. The genetic and exposure-history diversity represented was limited by the small number of donors. Sharing across a few donors was observed for about 5% of naive CD4, about 3.2% of naive CD8, 2% to 2.5% of memory CD4, and about 0.4% of memory CD8 clonotypes. Naive subsets generally had larger estimated clonotype richness than memory subsets.

The donors were healthy, HIV-negative adults with no recently reported acute infections or vaccinations. Every donor was a Caucasian adult residing in Nashville, Tennessee, USA. CD4+ T cells were enriched by magnetic negative selection; naive cells were then positively selected on CD45RA, and the negative fraction formed the memory subset. Blood was collected by leukapheresis, and PBMCs were isolated by Ficoll-Histopaque density gradient centrifugation and then cryopreserved in liquid nitrogen vapor phase. Analytical flow cytometry was used to check the purity and quantity of every magnetically sorted T cell population. Genomic DNA was isolated from every sorted fraction and measured by UV absorbance on a Nanodrop 2000c.

This chain joins TRBV5-1 to TRBJ2-5; 10 bases in between match TRBD2. This TCR was sampled from a man younger than 35 in good health. Some clones in this sample may be carry-over from other donors' samples. The sample consisted of naive CD4+ T cells from PBMCs. The sample's cell subset or site label, in plain terms: CD45RA+ positively selected. The CDR3 protein sequence reads: CASSFFGLAEETQYF. The DNA sequence follows: TGCGCCAGCAGCTTTTTCGGACTAGCGGAAGAGACCCAGTACTTC.